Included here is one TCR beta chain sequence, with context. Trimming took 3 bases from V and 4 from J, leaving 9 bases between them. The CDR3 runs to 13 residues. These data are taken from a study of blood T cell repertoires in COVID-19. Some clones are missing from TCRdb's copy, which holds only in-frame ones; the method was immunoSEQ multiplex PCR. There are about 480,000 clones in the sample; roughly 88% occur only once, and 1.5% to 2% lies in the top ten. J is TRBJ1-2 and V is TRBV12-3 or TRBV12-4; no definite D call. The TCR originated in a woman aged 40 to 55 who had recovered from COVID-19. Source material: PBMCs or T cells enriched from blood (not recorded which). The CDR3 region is CASSFKPGYGYTF. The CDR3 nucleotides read TGTGCCAGCAGTTTTAAGCCAGGCTATGGCTACACCTTC.